What follows are 15 T cell receptor beta chains derived from one specimen sequenced in a study of PD-1 blockade in classical Hodgkin lymphoma (TCRdb year 2020). The time point label on this specimen signifies: cycle 4 day 1 (C4D1), after less than 7 weeks of nivolumab. Relapse after autologous stem cell transplantation had occurred in all trial patients, and cohorts A, B and C were distinguished by prior brentuximab vedotin exposure. Using a Miltenyi CD8+ T cell isolation kit, CD8+ T cells were purified from thawed PBMCs through magnetic negative selection. Library preparation employed the immunoSEQ multiplex PCR assay. TCRdb took this table from immuneACCESS and kept in-frame rearrangements with V and J called. Such tables lack part of the clones; where checked against another copy, unresolved V genes explain under half of the gap, and the rest is unexplained. The sample yields about 19,000 clones; around 90% were counted once. The ten largest clones capture 5% of the sample.

The source material was CD8+ T cells from blood, sampled before the fourth cycle of nivolumab. The origin of the receptors is a human donor with classical Hodgkin lymphoma.

V is TRBV27 and J is TRBJ2-5; D may be TRBD1 or TRBD2 (5 bases each). The tail of the sequence fits TRBJ2-7 better, so the J call may be wrong. Germline V CDR1 and CDR2: MNHEY, SMNVEV (reference sequence). The CDR3 has 13 residues. CDR3 nucleotides: TGTGCCAGCAGTGACGGGGCCTCCTACGAGCAGTACTTC. This gives the protein CASSDGASYEQYF.

The gene calls are TRBV27 and TRBJ1-4; D call uncertain. Germline V lookup: CDR1 MNHEY, CDR2 SMNVEV (reference sequence). Trimming pared 6 bases from V and 7 bases from J, leaving 15 bases between. The CDR3 is 14 amino acids. The CDR3 loop reads CASRYKGHGEKLFF. In DNA, the CDR3 is TGTGCCAGCAGATATAAGGGCCACGGTGAAAAACTGTTTTTT.

This chain connects TRBV27 to TRBJ2-1; 8 positions agree with TRBD1. The length of the CDR3 is 17 residues. Germline CDR1 and CDR2: MNHEY and SMNVEV (reference sequence). V shed 2 bases, J shed 0 bases, and the junction held 6 bases outside the gene matches. The CDR3: CASSLIRDRISYNEQFF. The CDR3 region has the DNA TGTGCCAGCAGTTTAATCCGGGACAGGATCTCCTACAATGAGCAGTTCTTC.

This clone appeared once. The chain joins TRBV10-3 to TRBJ2-7; no clear D gene. The germline V and J ends were trimmed by 2 bases and 3 bases, with 8 bases remaining between them. CDR3 length: 13 amino acids. CDR1 and CDR2 from the germline V gene are ENHRY and SYGVKD. CDR3 sequence (DNA): TGTGCCATCAGTGAGACGACCGGCTACGAGCAGTACTTC. Translated: CAISETTGYEQYF.

The rearrangement links TRBV4-2 to TRBJ2-6; no firm D call. The CDR3 is made up of 16 amino acids. From germline, CDR1 is LGHNA and CDR2 YNFKEQ. V gave up 4 bases and J gave up 0 bases, with 10 bases separating them. CDR3 nucleotides: TGTGCCAGCAGCCTGAATGGGGTCTCTGGGGCCAACGTCCTGACTTTC. Translation gives CASSLNGVSGANVLTF.

The gene calls are TRBV7-9 and TRBJ1-4, with D unclear. Trimming took 3 bases from V and 12 from J, leaving 11 bases between them. Germline V gene sequence: CDR1 SEHNR, CDR2 FQNEAQ (reference sequence). There are 12 residues in the CDR3. CDR3 in amino acids: CASSLPQRELFF. In DNA, the CDR3 is TGTGCCAGCAGCTTGCCACAGCGGGAACTGTTTTTT.

The V call is TRBV28, the J call TRBJ2-6; weak D call: TRBD2 (5 bases). The germline V gene encodes CDR1 MDHEN and CDR2 SYDVKM. This CDR3 is built from 16 residues. The ends were cut back, 7 bases at V and 0 bases at J, with 13 bases in the middle. The CDR3 reads CASNIQRSSGANVLTF. The CDR3 nucleotides read TGTGCCAGCAACATTCAGCGGTCCTCTGGGGCCAACGTCCTGACTTTC.

The chain is built from TRBV27 and TRBJ2-1, with D hard to call. V lost 6 bases, J lost 4 bases, and 7 bases lay in between. The CDR3 length is 12 residues. Germline CDR1 and CDR2: MNHEY and SMNVEV (reference sequence). CDR3 sequence: CASRTIYNEQFF. The CDR3, as DNA: TGTGCCAGCAGAACCATATACAATGAGCAGTTCTTC.

The chain recombines TRBV4-1 with TRBJ2-1, with D maybe TRBD1 (6 bases). This CDR3 has 15 residues. Germline assignment: CDR1 MGHRA and CDR2 YSYEKL. Trimming shortened V by 1 base and J by 4 bases, and 11 bases separated the two germline ends. CDR3: CASSQGPGQYNEQFF. CDR3 coding DNA: TGCGCCAGCAGCCAAGGGCCGGGACAATACAATGAGCAGTTCTTC.

This chain uses TRBV10-2 with TRBJ2-7; 8 bases are shared with TRBD1. The CDR3 has 15 amino acids. Germline V lookup: CDR1 WSHSY, CDR2 SAAADI. V was pared by 4 bases and J by 5 bases, with 10 bases of the junction left unmatched. The CDR3 sequence: CASSVGRGRRNEQYF. Here the CDR3 DNA reads TGCGCCAGCAGTGTCGGCAGGGGGCGAAGAAACGAGCAGTACTTC.

The rearrangement joins TRBV2 to TRBJ2-6; TRBD2 matches 8 bases. The V segment lost 10 bases and the J segment 3 bases; nucleotides outside the gene matches: 8. The germline CDR1 and CDR2 sequences are SNHLY and FYNNEI. The CDR3 contains 15 residues. Here the CDR3 reads CATPGGGGGANVLTF. CDR3 sequence (DNA): TGTGCCACCCCGGGGGGGGGAGGTGGGGCCAACGTCCTGACTTTC.

J is TRBJ2-7 and V is TRBV5-4; 8 nucleotides match TRBD2. The V gene end was trimmed by 9 bases and the J gene end by 3 bases; junction bases not matched to a gene: 11. Per the germline V gene, CDR1 is SGHNT and CDR2 is YYREEE (reference sequence). CDR3 length equals 14 residues. The CDR3 coding sequence is TGTGCCACCGCGAGGGAGCGGGAGTTCTACGAGCAGTACTTC. This encodes CATAREREFYEQYF.

The V gene is TRBV28, the J gene TRBJ1-1; 9 bases align to TRBD1. Trimming cost V 5 bases and J 5 bases; bases outside gene matches: 6. The CDR3 length is 14 residues. Germline CDR1 is MDHEN and CDR2 is SYDVKM. The CDR3 coding sequence is TGTGCCAGCAGTCCATGGACAGGGGTTACTGAAGCTTTCTTT. Residues: CASSPWTGVTEAFF.

The chain has TRBV4-1 and TRBJ2-7; D is ambiguous. CDR3 length: 14 amino acids. Germline V gives CDR1 MGHRA, CDR2 YSYEKL. V was pared by 6 bases and J by 3 bases, with 15 bases between. The CDR3: CASRRTQGNYEQYF. The CDR3 nucleotides read TGCGCCAGCAGACGGACCCAAGGGAACTACGAGCAGTACTTC.

J is TRBJ2-1 and V is TRBV7-9; 8 bases agree with TRBD2. This CDR3 has 18 residues. Germline V gives CDR1 SEHNR, CDR2 FQNEAQ (reference sequence). V lost 2 bases to trimming and J lost 2 bases; unmatched junction nucleotides: 11. This CDR3 is CASSLKLGLVVPYNEQFF. CDR3 nucleotide sequence: TGTGCCAGCAGCTTAAAACTGGGACTAGTAGTCCCCTACAATGAGCAGTTCTTC.